This T cell receptor (beta chain) is from a study of shared T cell receptors in the human thymus. Here immunoSEQ multiplex PCR was the method, and the copy in TCRdb shows in-frame clones only, minus some. The table includes roughly 560,000 clones, approximately 78% detected once. V was clipped by 1 base and J by 0 bases, with 14 bases between them. The CDR3 is made up of 16 amino acids. The germline V gene has CDR1 SGHDT and CDR2 YYEEEE. These data also featured in a second study, about human thymus T cells. From that study: Resections removed during corrective heart surgery provided the thymus tissue used. V and J genes seemed to be used with bias in thymic and blood repertoires. Related work found strong thymic repertoire overlap between unrelated individuals.

The gene calls are TRBV5-6 and TRBJ2-7; a weak D match, TRBD2 (5 bases). This receptor was obtained from a boy under three years old with a congenital heart defect. Source material: thymocytes. As DNA, the CDR3 is TGTGCCAGCAGCTTGCTGTCTAGCCGAAGCTCCTACGAGCAGTACTTC. Protein: CASSLLSSRSSYEQYF.